The clone carrying this TCR beta chain has a handful of counts. Its antigen is not identified. The data are from a study of CD8 T cells in ankylosing spondylitis. A quantitative 5'-RACE method, one with molecular barcodes, was used to make TCR beta libraries. TCRdb re-analysed the 5' RACE reads in MiXCR, keeping a single row per CDR3 protein. The sample holds around 890,000 distinct CDR3 sequences, approximately 10% seen once. Germline V CDR1 and CDR2: LGHNA, YSLEER. The CDR3 extends over 19 amino acids. J gave up 4 bases and V 0 bases, and 9 bases lay outside the gene matches. Notes on the study in general: Disease-associated clones were reportedly significantly overrepresented in matched ankylosing spondylitis synovial fluid. Some motif variants had been reported before (in reactive arthritis synovial fluid and blood). Disease-linked clones had a CD8+ phenotype and relatively low frequency in peripheral blood. Blood of patients with ankylosing spondylitis appeared to be characterized by a TCR beta motif of eight highly homologous variants.

The sequencing input was blood, either unsorted or a sorted T cell fraction (not recorded which). The receptor's source is a male donor with ankylosing spondylitis. This sequence joins TRBV4-3 and TRBJ2-3, with 14 bases lining up with TRBD2. CDR3 residues: CASSQDRTSGGFGADTQYF. DNA for the CDR3: TGCGCCAGCAGCCAAGATCGGACTAGCGGGGGGTTTGGGGCAGATACGCAGTATTTT.